This note documents a single T cell receptor (beta chain) sequence. These data come from a study of patients and donors after allogeneic stem cell transplantation. TCRdb fed the RT-PCR reads into MiXCR, producing one record per CDR3 protein. The sample holds 920,000 or so distinct CDR3 sequences, roughly 17% seen once. Germline V gene data show CDR1 as DFQATT and CDR2 as SNEGSKA (reference sequence). CDR3 length: 12 amino acids. V shed 8 bases and J 3 bases; nucleotides not matched to a gene: 7. The rearrangement joins TRBV20-1 to TRBJ2-7; 7 bases map to TRBD2. The specimen was blood, either unsorted or a sorted T cell fraction (not recorded which). This sequence was found in a human donor who was either an allogeneic HSCT recipient or a stem cell or donor lymphocyte infusion donor (not recorded which). It is not recorded whose cells these are; they may come from a transplant donor. The CDR3 region has the DNA TGCAGTACCCTCGGGACTAACTACGAGCAGTACTTC. This translates into CSTLGTNYEQYF.